The 28 T cell receptor beta chains below all came from one sample that was sequenced in a study of blood T cell repertoires in COVID-19. Clones were sequenced by immunoSEQ multiplex PCR, and TCRdb holds only the in-frame ones, with some missing. The data show around 30,000 clones, 70% to 80% seen once. The source material was peripheral blood. The receptors were sampled from a woman in her seventies with acute or convalescent COVID-19.

J is TRBJ2-4 and V is TRBV28, with TRBD1 matching 9 bases. The junction had 5 bases not matched to a gene; V was cut back by 2 bases and J by 0 bases. The CDR3 length is 17 residues. Germline CDR1 MDHEN, CDR2 SYDVKM. CDR3 sequence: CASSLGGQGLAKNIQYF. The CDR3 nucleotides read TGTGCCAGCAGTTTAGGGGGACAGGGCCTAGCCAAAAACATTCAGTACTTC.

This sequence joins TRBV3-1 (or the pseudogene TRBV3-2) and TRBJ2-5; 7 bases agree with TRBD1. This CDR3 contains 17 residues. Germline CDR1 reads LGHDT; CDR2 reads YNNKEL (reference sequence). Unmatched junction bases numbered 13, after V lost 2 bases and J lost 4 bases. The CDR3 DNA reads as TGTGCCAGCAGCCAAAAAGGGGGCCCCAGGGGGTTAGAGACCCAGTACTTC. It codes for CASSQKGGPRGLETQYF.

The chain employs TRBV27 and TRBJ2-4; 8 bases are shared with TRBD1. The CDR3 has 21 residues. Losses at the gene ends were 4 bases for V and 7 bases for J; bases not matched to a gene: 27. Germline V gene sequence: CDR1 MNHEY, CDR2 SMNVEV (reference sequence). As DNA, the CDR3 is TGTGCCAGCAGTTCGAAGGCCCTAAACCCGGGACAGGCCCCTATCAGGAACATTCAGTACTTC. Protein: CASSSKALNPGQAPIRNIQYF.

CDR3: CASSPRGDSPDTQYF. CDR3 DNA sequence: TGTGCCAGCTCACCCAGGGGCGACTCCCCAGATACGCAGTATTTT. The chain is built from TRBV18 and TRBJ2-3; D is possibly TRBD1 (6 bases). This CDR3 is 15 amino acids long. From germline, CDR1 is KGHSH and CDR2 LQKENI. V gave up 3 bases and J gave up 4 bases, with 14 bases separating them.

This sequence joins TRBV7-2 and TRBJ2-1; perhaps TRBD2 as D (6 bases). Germline V gene lookup returns CDR1 SGHTA and CDR2 FQGNSA. The CDR3 extends over 15 amino acids. V lost 5 bases and J 0 bases, leaving 11 bases between the germline ends. The CDR3 nucleotides are TGTGCCAGCAGCCTCAGCGGGCACTCCTACAATGAGCAGTTCTTC. It encodes CASSLSGHSYNEQFF.

This chain uses TRBV18 with TRBJ2-3, with D perhaps matching TRBD2 (6 bases). Trimming took 4 bases from V and 2 from J, leaving 10 bases between them. The CDR3 extends over 14 amino acids. Germline V lookup: CDR1 KGHSH, CDR2 LQKENI. This CDR3 reads CASSRSGPTDTQYF. CDR3 nucleotides: TGTGCCAGCTCACGTAGCGGTCCCACAGATACGCAGTATTTT.

The J gene is TRBJ2-5, the V gene TRBV11-2; no reliable D call. Germline V gene lookup returns CDR1 SGHAT and CDR2 FQNNGV. The V and J ends lost 1 base and 5 bases respectively, with 11 bases between them. CDR3 length equals 14 residues. For the CDR3, the DNA is TGTGCCAGCAGCTTAGGCGGTTTCCGGGAGACCCAGTACTTC. Its protein is CASSLGGFRETQYF.

The chain recombines TRBV6-5 with TRBJ1-1, with a weak D call TRBD1 (5 bases). In germline, CDR1 is MNHEY, CDR2 SVGAGI. The CDR3 loop spans 15 amino acids. Trimming took 5 bases from V and 4 from J, leaving 17 bases between them. CDR3 region: CASSRMGGVATEAFF. Here the CDR3 DNA reads TGTGCCAGCAGTAGGATGGGAGGGGTGGCCACTGAAGCTTTCTTT.

The chain employs TRBV2 and TRBJ1-6; D is ambiguous. The V and J ends lost 4 bases and 6 bases respectively, with 13 bases between them. The CDR3 is 15 residues long. Germline V gene lookup returns CDR1 SNHLY and CDR2 FYNNEI. The CDR3: CASSGLTLINSPLHF. CDR3 DNA: TGTGCCAGCAGTGGACTGACCCTAATTAATTCACCCCTCCACTTT.

This chain links TRBV28 with TRBJ1-5; TRBD1 matches at 7 bases. The CDR3 is 16 residues long. Germline CDR1 is MDHEN and CDR2 is SYDVKM. The junction had 8 bases not matched to a gene; V was cut back by 1 base and J by 5 bases. CDR3 residues: CASSLFQTGFYQPQHF. The CDR3 DNA reads as TGTGCCAGCAGTTTATTTCAGACAGGGTTCTATCAGCCCCAGCATTTT.

This clone was recorded a few times. V gene TRBV7-2 combines with J gene TRBJ2-7; 8 nucleotides match TRBD2. J gave up 4 bases and V 5 bases, and 7 bases lay outside the gene matches. Germline CDR1 reads SGHTA; CDR2 reads FQGNSA. The CDR3 is 14 residues long. DNA of the CDR3: TGTGCCAGCAGCCCACCTAGCGGGTATTACGAGCAGTACTTC. Residues: CASSPPSGYYEQYF.

This sequence joins TRBV11-2 and TRBJ1-2, with 11 bases lining up with TRBD1. Germline V lookup: CDR1 SGHAT, CDR2 FQNNGV. V gave up 2 bases and J gave up 7 bases; unmatched junction bases: 6. CDR3 size: 15 residues. The DNA for the CDR3 is TGTGCCAGCAGCTTAACCGGGACAGGGGGAGGTGGCTACACCTTC. It is translated as CASSLTGTGGGGYTF.

The V and J genes are TRBV5-4 and TRBJ2-1; 7 bases agree with TRBD1. CDR3 size: 16 residues. The V gene end was trimmed by 0 bases and the J gene end by 9 bases; junction bases not matched to a gene: 12. CDR1 and CDR2 (germline): SGHNT, YYREEE (reference sequence). CDR3 coding DNA: TGTGCCAGCAGCTTGGAAGGGGGCTCCACAGGGCCTGAGCAGTTCTTC. It encodes CASSLEGGSTGPEQFF.

The V gene is TRBV3-1 (or the pseudogene TRBV3-2), the J gene TRBJ2-3; D is perhaps TRBD1 (5 bases). The germline V gene has CDR1 LGHDT and CDR2 YNNKEL (reference sequence). The germline V and J ends were trimmed by 3 bases and 10 bases, with 20 bases remaining between them. This CDR3 is built from 15 residues. The CDR3 loop is CASSQIDRTGEAQYF. The CDR3 region has the DNA TGTGCCAGCAGCCAGATTGACAGAACGGGTGAAGCGCAGTATTTT.

This chain joins TRBV2 and TRBJ2-7; D gene uncertain. The germline gives CDR1 SNHLY, CDR2 FYNNEI. The CDR3 runs 11 residues. V lost 3 bases and J 3 bases, leaving 3 bases between the germline ends. In DNA form, the CDR3 reads TGTGCCAGCAGTGACAGCTACGAGCAGTACTTC. Its protein product is CASSDSYEQYF.

This chain uses TRBV7-9 with TRBJ2-5; possibly TRBD1 for D (5 bases). The CDR3 is 15 residues long. The germline V and J ends were trimmed by 5 bases and 0 bases, with 13 bases remaining between them. The germline V gene has CDR1 SEHNR and CDR2 FQNEAQ (reference sequence). CDR3 nucleotides: TGTGCCAGCAGCACCTTTGACAGATACCAAGAGACCCAGTACTTC. As protein: CASSTFDRYQETQYF.

This clone was picked up one time. The chain links TRBV30 to TRBJ1-2, with TRBD1 matching 9 bases. Germline V gives CDR1 GTSNPN, CDR2 SVGIG (reference sequence). The CDR3 length is 13 residues. Unmatched junction bases numbered 4, after V lost 2 bases and J lost 6 bases. The CDR3 nucleotides read TGTGCCTGGAGTCCCGGGACAGGGAATGGCTACACCTTC. Its protein is CAWSPGTGNGYTF. The full variable domain, its missing parts supplied by reference TRBV30 and TRBJ1-2, is SQTIHQWPATLVQPVGSPLSLECTVEGTSNPNLYWYRQAAGRGLQLLFYSVGIGQISSEVPQNLSASRPQDRQFILSSKKLLLSDSGFYLCAWSPGTGNGYTFGSGTRLTVV.

The rearrangement links TRBV18 to TRBJ2-2; 10 positions match TRBD1. This CDR3 region has 15 residues. Germline V gene sequence: CDR1 KGHSH, CDR2 LQKENI. The trim removed 1 base at V and 6 bases at J, leaving 2 bases unmatched. In DNA form, the CDR3 reads TGTGCCAGCTCACCACGACAGGGGGCCCCCGGGGAGCTGTTTTTT. Protein product: CASSPRQGAPGELFF. The full variable domain, its missing parts supplied by reference TRBV18 and TRBJ2-2, is NAGVMQNPRHLVRRRGQEARLRCSPMKGHSHVYWYRQLPEEGLKFMVYLQKENIIDESGMPKERFSAEFPKEGPSILRIQQVVRGDSAAYFCASSPRQGAPGELFFGEGSRLTVL.

The chain employs TRBV28 and TRBJ2-1; TRBD1 agrees at 11 bases. From germline, CDR1 is MDHEN and CDR2 SYDVKM. The CDR3 runs 15 residues. After removal of 3 bases from V and 7 bases from J, the junction contained 5 bases not matched to a gene. As DNA, the CDR3 is TGTGCCAGCAGTTTCGGACAGGGGGCTGGGAATGAGCAGTTCTTC. Translation: CASSFGQGAGNEQFF.

J is TRBJ2-5 and V is TRBV19; 11 nucleotides match TRBD2. The CDR3 has 16 amino acids. Germline CDR1 LNHDA, CDR2 SQIVND (reference sequence). Unmatched junction bases numbered 2, after V lost 1 base and J lost 1 base. In DNA form, the CDR3 reads TGTGCCAGTAGTATAGGCGGGACTAGCGGCCAAGAGACCCAGTACTTC. It yields the protein CASSIGGTSGQETQYF.

This chain connects TRBV28 to TRBJ2-7, with D perhaps matching TRBD1 (7 bases). CDR1 is MDHEN, CDR2 SYDVKM, per germline. The CDR3 covers 14 residues. The ends were cut back, 5 bases at V and 5 bases at J, with 16 bases in the middle. This chain's CDR3 is CASSDAGQLDEQYF. In DNA, the CDR3 is TGTGCCAGCAGTGATGCGGGACAGCTGGACGAGCAGTACTTC.

The sample holds a few counts of this clone. This chain joins TRBV27 and TRBJ2-1; TRBD2 is a possible D gene (7 bases). Trimming shortened V by 3 bases and J by 3 bases, and 12 bases separated the two germline ends. Per germline, CDR1 MNHEY and CDR2 SMNVEV (reference sequence). The CDR3 has 15 amino acids. CDR3 nucleotides: TGTGCCAGCAGTTTGGGGGGGCGGAGCTACAATGAGCAGTTCTTC. Residues: CASSLGGRSYNEQFF.

The CDR3 spells CASSLMGLAGAPDDMDYEQYF. The CDR3 DNA sequence: TGTGCCAGCAGTTTAATGGGACTAGCGGGAGCACCGGACGATATGGACTACGAGCAGTACTTC. The genes are TRBV28 and TRBJ2-7, with 14 bases fitting TRBD2. Unmatched junction bases numbered 18, after V lost 2 bases and J lost 3 bases. CDR3 length: 21 amino acids. Germline CDR1 and CDR2: MDHEN and SYDVKM.

The chain combines TRBV2 with TRBJ1-1; tentatively, D is TRBD1 (6 bases). V shed 5 bases and J shed 1 base, with 8 bases lying between them. The CDR3 length is 13 residues. From germline, CDR1 is SNHLY and CDR2 FYNNEI. CDR3 DNA: TGTGCCAGCAGTCGGACAGAGAACACTGAAGCTTTCTTT. It translates to CASSRTENTEAFF.

The chain is built from TRBV25-1 and TRBJ2-1; the match to TRBD2 covers 9 bases. The CDR3 spans 17 residues. Losses at the gene ends were 6 bases for V and 1 base for J; bases not matched to a gene: 10. Per germline, CDR1 MGHDK and CDR2 SYGVNS. Here the CDR3 reads CASSKAIAGVSYNEQFF. In DNA, the CDR3 is TGTGCCAGCAGCAAGGCCATAGCGGGGGTGTCCTACAATGAGCAGTTCTTC.

The chain couples TRBV4-2 to TRBJ1-4; weak D call: TRBD1 (5 bases). V gave up 1 base and J gave up 3 bases, with 12 bases separating them. The CDR3 is 16 residues long. Per germline, CDR1 LGHNA and CDR2 YNFKEQ. The CDR3 coding sequence is TGTGCCAGCAGCCAAGCTTTGTGGGGCCCTAATGAAAAACTGTTTTTT. As protein: CASSQALWGPNEKLFF.

Remarks on this clone: The sample has other DNA sequences that encode this CDR3 too. V is TRBV18 and J is TRBJ1-5; 8 bases align to TRBD1. Per the germline V gene, CDR1 is KGHSH and CDR2 is LQKENI. The V segment lost 3 bases and the J segment 2 bases; nucleotides outside the gene matches: 3. CDR3 length: 15 residues. The CDR3, as DNA: TGTGCCAGCTCACCCGACAGGGGAGGCAATCAGCCCCAGCATTTT. This sequence encodes CASSPDRGGNQPQHF.

The chain recombines TRBV5-1 with TRBJ2-7; a weak D match, TRBD2 (5 bases). The germline CDR1 and CDR2 sequences are SGHRS and YFSETQ. This CDR3 region has 14 residues. V lost 4 bases, J lost 4 bases, and 15 bases lay in between. The CDR3, as DNA: TGCGCCAGCAGCCCGACCGGCGGGCCTTACGAGCAGTACTTC. Its translation is CASSPTGGPYEQYF.